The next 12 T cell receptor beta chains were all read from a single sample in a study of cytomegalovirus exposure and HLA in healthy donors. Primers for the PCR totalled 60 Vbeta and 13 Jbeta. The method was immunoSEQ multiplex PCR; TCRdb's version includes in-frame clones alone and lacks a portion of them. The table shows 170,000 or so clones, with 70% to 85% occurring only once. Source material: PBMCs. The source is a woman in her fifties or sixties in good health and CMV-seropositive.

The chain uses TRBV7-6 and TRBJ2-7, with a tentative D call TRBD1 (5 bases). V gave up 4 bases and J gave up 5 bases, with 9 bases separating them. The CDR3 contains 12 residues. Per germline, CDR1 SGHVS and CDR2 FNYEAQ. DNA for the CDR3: TGTGCCAGCAGCTCGACAGTGAACGAGCAGTACTTC. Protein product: CASSSTVNEQYF.

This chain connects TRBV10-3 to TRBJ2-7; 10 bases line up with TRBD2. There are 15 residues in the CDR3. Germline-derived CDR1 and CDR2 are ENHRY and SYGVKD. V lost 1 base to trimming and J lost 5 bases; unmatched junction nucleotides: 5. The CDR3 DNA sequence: TGTGCCATCAGTGAGTTGGCTAGCGGGAGTCACGAGCAGTACTTC. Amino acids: CAISELASGSHEQYF.

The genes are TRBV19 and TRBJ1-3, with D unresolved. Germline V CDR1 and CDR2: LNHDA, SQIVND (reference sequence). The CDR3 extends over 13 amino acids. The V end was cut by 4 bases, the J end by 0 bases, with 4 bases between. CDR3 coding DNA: TGTGCCAGTAGTACGGTCTCTGGAAACACCATATATTTT. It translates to CASSTVSGNTIYF.

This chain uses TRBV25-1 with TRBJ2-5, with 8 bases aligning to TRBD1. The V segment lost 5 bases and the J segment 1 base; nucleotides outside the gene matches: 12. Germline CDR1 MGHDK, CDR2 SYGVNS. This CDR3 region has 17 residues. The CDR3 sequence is CASSQAGQGHRQETQYF. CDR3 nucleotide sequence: TGTGCCAGCAGTCAAGCTGGACAGGGCCACCGCCAAGAGACCCAGTACTTC. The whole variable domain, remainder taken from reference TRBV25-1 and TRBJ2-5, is EADIYQTPRYLVIGTGKKITLECSQTMGHDKMYWYQQDPGMELHLIHYSYGVNSTEKGDLSSESTVSRIRTEHFPLTLESARPSHTSQYLCASSQAGQGHRQETQYFGPGTRLLVL.

This CDR3 reads CASSVLSVEQFF. CDR3 nucleotide sequence: TGTGCCAGCAGTGTTCTTAGTGTAGAGCAGTTCTTC. The rearrangement links TRBV6-1 to TRBJ2-1; D is uncertain. This CDR3 comprises 12 residues. Germline V gene sequence: CDR1 MNHNS, CDR2 SASEGT. Trimming took 4 bases from V and 10 from J, leaving 11 bases between them.

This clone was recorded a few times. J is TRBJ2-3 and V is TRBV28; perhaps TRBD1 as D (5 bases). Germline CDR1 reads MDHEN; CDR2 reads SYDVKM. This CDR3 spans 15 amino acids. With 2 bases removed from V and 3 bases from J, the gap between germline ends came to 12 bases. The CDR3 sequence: CASSLIQGRTDTQYF. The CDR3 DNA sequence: TGTGCCAGCAGTTTAATTCAGGGTCGGACAGATACGCAGTATTTT.

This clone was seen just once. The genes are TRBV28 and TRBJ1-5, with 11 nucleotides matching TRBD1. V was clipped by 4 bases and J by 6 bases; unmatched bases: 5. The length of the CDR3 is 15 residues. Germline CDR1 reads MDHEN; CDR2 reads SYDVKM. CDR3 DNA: TGTGCCAGCAGTTCACCGGGGACAGGGGGTCAGCCCCAGCATTTT. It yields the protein CASSSPGTGGQPQHF.

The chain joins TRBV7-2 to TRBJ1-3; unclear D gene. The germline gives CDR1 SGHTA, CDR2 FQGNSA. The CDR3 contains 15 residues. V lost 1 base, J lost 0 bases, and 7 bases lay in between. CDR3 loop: CASSLVSSSGNTIYF. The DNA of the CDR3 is TGTGCCAGCAGCTTAGTTAGCAGCTCTGGAAACACCATATATTTT.

CDR3 loop: CASSSQTGEQYF. For the CDR3, the DNA is TGTGCCAGTAGTTCACAGACAGGCGAGCAGTACTTC. The chain has TRBV19 and TRBJ2-7; weak D call: TRBD1 (6 bases). CDR3 length equals 12 residues. The V end lost 5 bases, the J end lost 6 bases, and 11 bases lay between the germline ends. Looked up from germline, CDR1 is LNHDA and CDR2 is SQIVND (reference sequence).

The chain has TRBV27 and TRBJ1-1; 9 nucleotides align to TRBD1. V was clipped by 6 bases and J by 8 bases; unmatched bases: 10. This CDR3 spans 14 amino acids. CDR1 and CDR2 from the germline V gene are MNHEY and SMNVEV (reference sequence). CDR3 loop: CASSPAGQGTEAFF. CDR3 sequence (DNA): TGTGCCAGCAGCCCCGCCGGACAGGGGACGGAAGCTTTCTTT.

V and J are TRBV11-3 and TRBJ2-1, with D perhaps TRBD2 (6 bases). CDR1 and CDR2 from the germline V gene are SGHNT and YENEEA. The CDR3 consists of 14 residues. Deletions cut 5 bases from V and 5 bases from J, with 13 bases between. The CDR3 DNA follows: TGTGCCAGCAGCCGTAGCGGATCTAACAATGAGCAGTTCTTC. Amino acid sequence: CASSRSGSNNEQFF.

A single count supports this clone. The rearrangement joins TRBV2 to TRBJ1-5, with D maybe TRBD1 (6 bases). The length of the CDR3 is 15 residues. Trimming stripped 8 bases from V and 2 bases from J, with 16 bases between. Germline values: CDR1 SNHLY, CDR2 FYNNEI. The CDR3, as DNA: TGTGCCAGCGTTGGGACATCAGGGGGCAATCAGCCCCAGCATTTT. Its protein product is CASVGTSGGNQPQHF. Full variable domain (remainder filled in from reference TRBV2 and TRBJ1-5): EPEVTQTPSHQVTQMGQEVILRCVPISNHLYFYWYRQILGQKVEFLVSFYNNEISEKSEIFDDQFSVERPDGSNFTLKIRSTKLEDSAMYFCASVGTSGGNQPQHFGDGTRLSIL.